The rows below give T cell receptor beta chains drawn from one sample of a study of blood T cell repertoires in COVID-19. Here immunoSEQ multiplex PCR was the method, and the copy in TCRdb shows in-frame clones only, minus some. The sample includes 130,000 or so clones, 87% of them seen just once. Input material: peripheral blood. These receptors originate from a woman aged 45 to 65 with acute or convalescent COVID-19. Both conserved end residues are part of each CDR3. The D gene is left open where the match is weak. Size values are once, few and many counts, or a class for expanded clones, and some rows have none.

d_call	clone_size	j_call	v_call	cdr3_nt	cdr3_aa
NA	once	TRBJ2-7	TRBV7-2	TGTGCCAGCAGCTCCTCCCCAGGCTTGGGTGACGAGCAGTACTTC	CASSSSPGLGDEQYF
TRBD1	NA	TRBJ2-2	TRBV19	TGTGCCAGTATTCAGCCAGGGACAGGTAACACCGGGGAGCTGTTTTTT	CASIQPGTGNTGELFF
TRBD1	NA	TRBJ1-4	TRBV7-9	TGTGCCAGCAGCTTACAACAGGGGGGGTATGAAAAACTGTTTTTT	CASSLQQGGYEKLFF
NA	NA	TRBJ2-3	TRBV19	TGTGCCACCACAACCGGGGAGACAGATACGCAGTATTTT	CATTTGETDTQYF
NA	NA	TRBJ2-1	TRBV2	TGTGCCAGCAGTGAGGCTGATGAGCAGTTCTTC	CASSEADEQFF
NA	few	TRBJ2-2	TRBV15	TGTGCCACCAGCAGAGTGGTAGGCGGCGGGGAGCTGTTTTTT	CATSRVVGGGELFF
TRBD1	NA	TRBJ1-2	TRBV30	TGTGCCTGGAGTTTCCCCGGGACAGTTAACTATGGCTACACCTTC	CAWSFPGTVNYGYTF
NA	NA	TRBJ1-2	TRBV4-3	TGCGCCAGCAGCCAAGTACGGGGGGCGAACTATGGCTACACCTTC	CASSQVRGANYGYTF
NA	NA	TRBJ2-5	TRBV18	TGTGCCAGCTCACCGACCCTGGGCACTAGGGAAGAGACCCAGTACTTC	CASSPTLGTREETQYF
NA	NA	TRBJ1-4	TRBV30	TGTGCCTGGATGCCGCGAGGGGGAACCCAAGAAAAACTGTTTTTT	CAWMPRGGTQEKLFF
NA	NA	TRBJ2-7	TRBV6-5	TGTGCCAGCGGTCCTGGTACTGACGAGCAGTACTTC	CASGPGTDEQYF
TRBD1	NA	TRBJ1-2	TRBV11-3	TGTGCCAGCAGCTTAACACTCCGGGACAGAGGCTATGGCTACACCTTC	CASSLTLRDRGYGYTF
NA	NA	TRBJ1-2	TRBV5-1	TGCGCCAGCAGCGTACAGGGAGCTAACTATGGCTACACCTTC	CASSVQGANYGYTF
TRBD1	NA	TRBJ1-2	TRBV6-5	TGTGCCAGCAGTTATTGGGGGGGACAGGGCTATGGCTACACCTTC	CASSYWGGQGYGYTF
NA	NA	TRBJ1-1	TRBV18	TGTGCCAGCCCCCCCCAGCAGGGAATGGGGACTGAAGCTTTCTTT	CASPPQQGMGTEAFF
NA	NA	TRBJ2-2	TRBV6-6	TGTGCCAGCAGTCACCCAAGTTTCCTAGGGGAGCTGTTTTTT	CASSHPSFLGELFF
NA	once	TRBJ2-6	TRBV19	TGTGCCAGTATATCAGTAAGCTCTGGGGCCAACGTCCTGACTTTC	CASISVSSGANVLTF
NA	NA	TRBJ2-1	TRBV9	TGTGCCAGCAGCGTCGGGACTCGGCAATACAATGAGCAGTTCTTC	CASSVGTRQYNEQFF
NA	once	TRBJ2-3	TRBV6-6	TGTGCCAGCAGTCGGACTGTCACAGATACGCAGTATTTT	CASSRTVTDTQYF
TRBD1	NA	TRBJ1-1	TRBV5-4	TGTGCCAGCAGCCCCGGGACAGGGGCAGCTTTCTTT	CASSPGTGAAFF
NA	NA	TRBJ1-6	TRBV5-1	TGCGCCAGCAGCTTGGATGACAGACTTCTGGGTTCACCCCTCCACTTT	CASSLDDRLLGSPLHF
NA	NA	TRBJ1-1	TRBV28	TGTGCCAGCAGTTCGGACATCTTGGAAGCTTTCTTT	CASSSDILEAFF
NA	NA	TRBJ1-2	TRBV21-1	TGTGCCAGCGACAAATTCCGTCGGGACAGTTATTATGGCTACACCTTC	CASDKFRRDSYYGYTF
TRBD1	NA	TRBJ1-5	TRBV10-2	TGCGCCACCGGGACAGGGGCTACTCAGCCCCAGCATTTT	CATGTGATQPQHF
NA	few	TRBJ2-3	TRBV19	TGTGCCAGTAGACGACAGGAGTTTGGCACAGATACGCAGTATTTT	CASRRQEFGTDTQYF
TRBD1	NA	TRBJ2-3	TRBV7-3	TGTGCCAGCAGCTTAACCGGGACAGGGGGCCCAGATACGCAGTATTTT	CASSLTGTGGPDTQYF
TRBD1	NA	TRBJ1-5	TRBV6-6	TGTGCCAGCAGCTCCCTATCTGCCGGGACAGGGTTTTTCGTCCCCAGCCATCAGCCCCAGCATTTT	CASSSLSAGTGFFVPSHQPQHF
NA	NA	TRBJ2-7	TRBV5-1	TGCGCCAGCAGCTTGGCACACCTCTACGAGCAGTACTTC	CASSLAHLYEQYF
TRBD2	NA	TRBJ2-7	TRBV7-2	TGTGCCAGCAGCCGGGGGGTAGATTCCTCCGAGCAGTACTTC	CASSRGVDSSEQYF
TRBD2	NA	TRBJ2-1	TRBV7-2	TGTGCCAGCAGCTTAGCCCCGCTGTCTAGCGGGATGTACAATGAGCAGTTCTTC	CASSLAPLSSGMYNEQFF
NA	NA	TRBJ1-3	TRBV5-1	TGCGCCAGCAGCATGCTCGGAGAGCCAGCTGGAAACACCATATATTTT	CASSMLGEPAGNTIYF